The 13 T cell receptor beta chains below come from one sample, sequenced in a study of T cells in Graves' hyperthyroidism and ophthalmopathy. Amplification of TCR beta CDR3 regions used RNA as the template. The HTBI primer set drove a first-round RT-PCR of the TCR CDR3. MiXCR, run by TCRdb on the multiplex PCR reads, gives a single entry per CDR3 protein. Found here are a few hundred thousand distinct CDR3 sequences, approximately 25% of them singletons; the top ten hold less than 75%. Sequencing was carried out using blood. These receptors all stem from a man between 45 and 60 years old with Graves' hyperthyroidism.

The chain is built from TRBV7-3 and TRBJ2-2, with D hard to call. V lost 6 bases to trimming and J lost 3 bases, with 11 bases between them. The germline V gene encodes CDR1 SGHTA and CDR2 FQGTGA. This CDR3 spans 14 amino acids. CDR3 protein: CASRPNSDTGELFF. The CDR3 bases are TGTGCCAGCAGACCAAACAGTGACACCGGGGAGCTGTTTTTT.

The chain combines TRBV12-3 or TRBV12-4 with TRBJ1-4; D might be TRBD1 (5 bases). V lost 6 bases and J lost 6, with 14 bases in between. CDR3 size: 14 residues. CDR3 protein: CASRTGETDEKLFF. CDR3 nucleotides: TGTGCCAGCAGAACCGGGGAGACAGATGAAAAACTGTTTTTT.

This chain connects TRBV7-9 to TRBJ2-3; TRBD2 aligns across 9 bases. Trimming took 2 bases from V and 0 from J; bases not matched to a gene: 3. Germline assignment: CDR1 SEHNR and CDR2 FQNEAQ (reference sequence). The CDR3 spans 16 residues. The CDR3 DNA reads TGTGCCAGCAGCTTAACGACTAGCGGTAGCACAGATACGCAGTATTTT. It codes for CASSLTTSGSTDTQYF.

The rearrangement uses TRBV19 and TRBJ2-6; tentatively, D is TRBD1 (6 bases). This CDR3 is built from 16 residues. The germline V and J ends were trimmed by 4 bases and 0 bases, with 10 bases remaining between them. Germline CDR1 and CDR2: LNHDA and SQIVND (reference sequence). The CDR3, as DNA: TGTGCCAGTAGTACGACAGGAGGCTCTGGGGCCAACGTCCTGACTTTC. It yields the protein CASSTTGGSGANVLTF.

This clonotype was detected only a few times. The genes are TRBV27 and TRBJ1-1; possibly TRBD1 for D (6 bases). V lost 3 bases and J 11 bases, leaving 16 bases between the germline ends. The germline V gene encodes CDR1 MNHEY and CDR2 SMNVEV (reference sequence). The CDR3 spans 13 residues. The CDR3 region has the DNA TGTGCCAGCAGTTTTACGGGGGGCGGAGAGGCTTTCTTT. Its protein is CASSFTGGGEAFF.

J is TRBJ1-3 and V is TRBV11-2, with no clear D. The CDR3 extends over 14 amino acids. Trimming shortened V by 3 bases and J by 10 bases, and 16 bases separated the two germline ends. Germline V lookup: CDR1 SGHAT, CDR2 FQNNGV. DNA for the CDR3: TGTGCCAGCAGCTTTGGGTTCCCCTTGCGGACCATATATTTT. Amino acids: CASSFGFPLRTIYF.

The V and J genes are TRBV3-1 and TRBJ1-4; a possible D gene is TRBD1 (5 bases). The CDR3 extends over 16 amino acids. The ends were cut back, 7 bases at V and 6 bases at J, with 21 bases in the middle. Per the germline V gene, CDR1 is LGHDT and CDR2 is YNNKEL (reference sequence). The CDR3 nucleotides are TGTGCCAGCACCCCCCGCGGAGTTGGGGGTGATGAAAAACTGTTTTTT. Translated, it gives CASTPRGVGGDEKLFF.

The V call is TRBV28, the J call TRBJ1-4, with TRBD1 as a possible D gene (5 bases). Per germline, CDR1 MDHEN and CDR2 SYDVKM. This CDR3 region has 14 residues. The germline V and J ends were trimmed by 4 bases and 7 bases, with 13 bases remaining between them. CDR3 in DNA: TGTGCCAGCAGTTATGACCAGGGCCCTGAAAAACTGTTTTTT. Protein sequence: CASSYDQGPEKLFF.

In its sample, this clonotype was seen many times. The genes are TRBV3-1 and TRBJ2-2, with 7 positions matching TRBD1. The CDR3 is 13 residues long. V trimming: 7 bases; J trimming: 6 bases; junction bases outside the gene matches: 5. Germline V gene sequence: CDR1 LGHDT, CDR2 YNNKEL (reference sequence). The CDR3 protein is CASNDRAAGELFF. For the CDR3, the DNA is TGTGCCAGCAATGACAGGGCGGCCGGGGAGCTGTTTTTT. Based on the CDR3 plus reference TRBV3-1 and TRBJ2-2, the full variable domain is DTAVSQTPKYLVTQMGNDKSIKCEQNLGHDTMYWYKQDSKKFLKIMFSYNNKELIINETVPNRFSPKSPDKAHLNLHINSLELGDSAVYFCASNDRAAGELFFGEGSRLTVL.

The rearrangement joins TRBV28 to TRBJ2-7, with TRBD1 as a possible D gene (6 bases). The CDR3 is 14 residues long. Trimming shortened V by 6 bases and J by 0 bases, and 12 bases separated the two germline ends. Germline V gene lookup returns CDR1 MDHEN and CDR2 SYDVKM. The CDR3 is CASSPRGISYEQYF. The CDR3 DNA reads TGTGCCAGCAGCCCCAGGGGAATCTCCTACGAGCAGTACTTC.

The genes are TRBV28 and TRBJ1-2; D might be TRBD1 (6 bases). CDR1 and CDR2 from the germline V gene are MDHEN and SYDVKM. The CDR3 runs to 16 residues. V was cut by 5 bases and J by 0 bases, with 16 bases left in between. CDR3 loop: CASSAPPGQPNYGYTF. CDR3 bases: TGTGCCAGCAGTGCGCCACCGGGACAACCTAACTATGGCTACACCTTC.

This clonotype was recorded at least ten times. The chain recombines TRBV7-2 with TRBJ2-3, with TRBD2 as a possible D gene (6 bases). Germline V gene sequence: CDR1 SGHTA, CDR2 FQGNSA. Trimming left V 1 base short and J 4 bases short, with 21 bases between. This CDR3 region has 18 residues. The chain's CDR3 is CASSLEGLARRNADTQYF. CDR3 in DNA: TGTGCCAGCAGCTTAGAGGGTCTAGCGAGACGGAACGCAGATACGCAGTATTTT.

The sample holds a few counts of this clonotype. The chain couples TRBV7-2 to TRBJ1-1; D unclear. The CDR3 has 14 amino acids. Germline V gene data show CDR1 as SGHTA and CDR2 as FQGNSA. The V gene lost 7 bases and the J gene lost 1 base, with 13 bases spanning the gap. The chain's CDR3 is CASTLGHSNTEAFF. The CDR3 DNA sequence: TGTGCCAGCACCCTCGGGCATTCGAACACTGAAGCTTTCTTT.